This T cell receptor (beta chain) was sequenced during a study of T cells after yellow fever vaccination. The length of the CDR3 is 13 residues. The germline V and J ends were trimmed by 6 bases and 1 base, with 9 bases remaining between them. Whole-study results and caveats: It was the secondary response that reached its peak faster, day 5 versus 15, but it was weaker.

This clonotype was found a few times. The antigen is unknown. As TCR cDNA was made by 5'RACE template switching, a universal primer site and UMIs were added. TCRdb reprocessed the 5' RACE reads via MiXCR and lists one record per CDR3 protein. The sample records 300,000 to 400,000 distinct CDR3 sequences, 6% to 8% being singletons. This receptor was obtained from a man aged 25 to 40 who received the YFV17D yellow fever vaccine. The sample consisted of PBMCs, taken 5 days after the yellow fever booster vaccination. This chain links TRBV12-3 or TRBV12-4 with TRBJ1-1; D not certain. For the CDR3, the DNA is TGTGCCAGCAGACCCAGGTCGAACACTGAAGCTTTCTTT. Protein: CASRPRSNTEAFF.